The clone carrying this T cell receptor beta chain was seen more than once but under ten times. The antigen is undetermined. This specimen belongs to a study of blood T cells in healthy people across ages. In the study overall: Using template switching, researchers captured about one barcoded beta molecule for each two T cells.

Study conclusions and caveats: PBMCs that were unsorted prevented a conclusive naive versus antigen-experienced comparison. A roughly linear fall in TCR beta diversity per million T cells was seen with increasing age.

The germline V gene encodes CDR1 SQVTM and CDR2 ANQGSEA. This CDR3 has 12 amino acids. V was pared by 4 bases and J by 5 bases, with 12 bases between. A J-beta primer mix and a sample-barcoded 5' primer were used in a second PCR of about 7 to 12 cycles. MiXCR, applied by TCRdb to the 5' RACE reads, yields one record per CDR3 protein. The sample holds roughly 500,000 distinct CDR3 sequences, 20% to 30% seen once. These records were also assigned to another study, of T cells of mothers and their children.

The TCR was taken from a boy under 18 in good health. Sequenced input: blood. J is TRBJ2-7 and V is TRBV29-1; D is ambiguous. In nucleotides, the CDR3 is TGCAGCGTTGCCCTCGGGCGGAACGAGCAGTACTTC. Its translation: CSVALGRNEQYF.